Sequencing of this TCR beta chain was carried out in a study of T cell responses to AZD1222 COVID-19 vaccine. On the study more broadly: Timing groups of about 4 and about 12 weeks for second doses were pooled.

For this clone: Its antigen remains unidentified.

The study, taken as a whole, reports: Only after the peak T cell response were repertoires sampled. Spike-specific TCR breadth and depth went up after people got two AZD1222 doses. The donors showed a predominance of white British ancestry and of females, with possible underestimation of clonal diversity.

Sequencing was performed with immunoSEQ multiplex PCR; in TCRdb, only in-frame clones are kept and a portion is missing. The sample records roughly 150,000 clones, 80% to 95% being singletons. Specimen: peripheral blood, collected on day 0 of AZD1222 vaccination. This clonotype was obtained from an adult in good health.

CDR3 amino acids: CASTPGGKTEAFF. CDR3 coding DNA: TGTGCCAGCACCCCAGGGGGCAAGACTGAAGCTTTCTTT. The V call is TRBV3-1 (or the pseudogene TRBV3-2), the J call TRBJ1-1; TRBD1 agrees at 8 bases. The V gene's germline CDR1 is LGHDT and CDR2 YNNKEL (reference sequence). The CDR3 has 13 amino acids. J was trimmed by 5 bases and V by 7 bases; bases with no gene match: 6.